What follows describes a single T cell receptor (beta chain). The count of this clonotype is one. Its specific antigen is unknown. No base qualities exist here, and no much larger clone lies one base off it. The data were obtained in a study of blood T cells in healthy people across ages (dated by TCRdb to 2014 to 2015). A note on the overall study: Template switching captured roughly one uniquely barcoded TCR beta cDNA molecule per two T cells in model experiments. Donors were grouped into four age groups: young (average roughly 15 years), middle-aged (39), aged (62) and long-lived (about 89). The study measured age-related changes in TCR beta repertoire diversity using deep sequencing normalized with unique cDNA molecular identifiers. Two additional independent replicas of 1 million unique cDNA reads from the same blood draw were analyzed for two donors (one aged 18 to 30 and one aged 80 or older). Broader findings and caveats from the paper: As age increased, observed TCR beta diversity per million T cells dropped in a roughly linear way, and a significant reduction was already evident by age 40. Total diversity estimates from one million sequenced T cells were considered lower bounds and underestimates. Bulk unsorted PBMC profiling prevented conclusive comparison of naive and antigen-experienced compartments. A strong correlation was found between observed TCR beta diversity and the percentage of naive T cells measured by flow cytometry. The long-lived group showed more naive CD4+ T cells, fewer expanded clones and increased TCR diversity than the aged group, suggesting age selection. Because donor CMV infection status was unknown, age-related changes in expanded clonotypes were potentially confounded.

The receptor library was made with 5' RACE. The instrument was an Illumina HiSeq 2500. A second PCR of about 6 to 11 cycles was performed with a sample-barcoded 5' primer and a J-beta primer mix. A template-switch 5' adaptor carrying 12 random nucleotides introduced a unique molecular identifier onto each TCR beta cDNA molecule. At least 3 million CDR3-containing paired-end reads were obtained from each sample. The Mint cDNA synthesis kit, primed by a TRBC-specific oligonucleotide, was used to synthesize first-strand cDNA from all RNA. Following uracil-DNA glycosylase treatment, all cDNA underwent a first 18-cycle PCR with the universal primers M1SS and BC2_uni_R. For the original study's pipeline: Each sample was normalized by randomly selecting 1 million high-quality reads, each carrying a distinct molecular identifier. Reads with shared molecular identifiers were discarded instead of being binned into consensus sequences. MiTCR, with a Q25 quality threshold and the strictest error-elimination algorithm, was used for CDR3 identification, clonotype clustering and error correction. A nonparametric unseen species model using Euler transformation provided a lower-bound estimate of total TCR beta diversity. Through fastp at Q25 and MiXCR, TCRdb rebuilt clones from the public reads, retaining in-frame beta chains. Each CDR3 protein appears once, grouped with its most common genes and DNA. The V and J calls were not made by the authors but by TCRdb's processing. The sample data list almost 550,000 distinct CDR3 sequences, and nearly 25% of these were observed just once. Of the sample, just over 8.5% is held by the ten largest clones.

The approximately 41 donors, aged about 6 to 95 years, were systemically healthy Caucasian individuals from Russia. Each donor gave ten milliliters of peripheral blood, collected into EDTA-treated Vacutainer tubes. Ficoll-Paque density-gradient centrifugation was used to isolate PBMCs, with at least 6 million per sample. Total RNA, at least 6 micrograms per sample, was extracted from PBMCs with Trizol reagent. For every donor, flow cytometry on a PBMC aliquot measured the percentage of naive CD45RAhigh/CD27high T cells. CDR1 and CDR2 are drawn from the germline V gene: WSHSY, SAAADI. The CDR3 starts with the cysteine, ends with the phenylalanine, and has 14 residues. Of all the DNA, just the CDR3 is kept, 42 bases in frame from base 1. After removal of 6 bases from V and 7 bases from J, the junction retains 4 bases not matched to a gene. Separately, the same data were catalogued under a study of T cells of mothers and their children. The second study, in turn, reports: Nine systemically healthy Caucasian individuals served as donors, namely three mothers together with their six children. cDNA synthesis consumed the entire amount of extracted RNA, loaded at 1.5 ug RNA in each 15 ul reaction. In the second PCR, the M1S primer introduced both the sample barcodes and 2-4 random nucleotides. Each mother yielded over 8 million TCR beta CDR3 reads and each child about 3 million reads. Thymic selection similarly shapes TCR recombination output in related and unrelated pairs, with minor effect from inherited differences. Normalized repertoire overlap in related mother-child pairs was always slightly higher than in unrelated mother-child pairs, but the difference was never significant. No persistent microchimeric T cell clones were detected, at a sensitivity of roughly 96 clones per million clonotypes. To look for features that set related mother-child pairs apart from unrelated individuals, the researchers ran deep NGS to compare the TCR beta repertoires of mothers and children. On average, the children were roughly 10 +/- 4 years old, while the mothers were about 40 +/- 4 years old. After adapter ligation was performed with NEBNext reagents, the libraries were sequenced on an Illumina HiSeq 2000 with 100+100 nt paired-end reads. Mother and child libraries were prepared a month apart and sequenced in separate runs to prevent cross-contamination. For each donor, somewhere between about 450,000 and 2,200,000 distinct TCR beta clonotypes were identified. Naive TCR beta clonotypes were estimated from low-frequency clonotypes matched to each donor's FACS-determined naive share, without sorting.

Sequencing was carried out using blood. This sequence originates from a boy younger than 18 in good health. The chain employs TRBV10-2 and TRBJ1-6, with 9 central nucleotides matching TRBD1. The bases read TGCGCCAGCAGGTGGACAGGGGTGAATTCACCCCTCCACTTT. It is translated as CASRWTGVNSPLHF.